These 17 T cell receptor beta chains came from one sample sequenced in a study of T-cell memory formation after mild COVID-19. From the 5' RACE reads, TCRdb called clonotypes with MiXCR, one entry per CDR3 protein. In the table there are roughly 300,000 distinct CDR3 sequences, roughly 13% of which are singletons. The sample consisted of PBMCs or a T cell subset sorted from them (not recorded which). These receptors were collected from a man aged 18 to 29 who had mild COVID-19 (a few samples of this study predate the infection). Cell type and time point are not known.

This clonotype was found a few times. The genes are TRBV7-2 and TRBJ2-3, with 9 bases aligning to TRBD2. CDR3 length equals 17 residues. V shed 6 bases, J shed 2 bases, and the junction held 12 bases outside the gene matches. CDR1 and CDR2 (germline): SGHTA, FQGNSA. The CDR3 DNA is TGTGCCAGCAGTCCCCGGCAACTAGCGGGCAACACAGATACGCAGTATTTT. Translation: CASSPRQLAGNTDTQYF.

This clonotype was counted only a few times. This chain connects TRBV5-1 to TRBJ1-2; D is uncertain. This CDR3 is built from 14 residues. Germline loops: CDR1 SGHRS, CDR2 YFSETQ. V was shortened by 0 bases and J by 4 bases, with 10 bases between the two germline ends. CDR3 DNA: TGCGCCAGCAGCTTGGGGGGTGAGCCCTATGGCTACACCTTC. Translated, it gives CASSLGGEPYGYTF.

This clonotype was picked up a small number of times. The chain recombines TRBV5-1 with TRBJ1-2, with D unresolved. Trimming took off 5 bases at V and 0 bases at J, with 8 bases between the two ends. CDR1 and CDR2 from the germline V gene are SGHRS and YFSETQ. The CDR3 covers 13 residues. DNA of the CDR3: TGCGCCAGCAGTCTGAGTCCTAACTATGGCTACACCTTC. It encodes CASSLSPNYGYTF.

The chain links TRBV29-1 to TRBJ1-2, with D possibly being TRBD1 (6 bases). Germline V gene lookup returns CDR1 SQVTM and CDR2 ANQGSEA. Trimming stripped 5 bases from V and 0 bases from J, with 10 bases between. The CDR3 runs to 13 residues. CDR3 nucleotide sequence: TGCAGCGTTCCTGGGGACACTAACTATGGCTACACCTTC. Protein: CSVPGDTNYGYTF.

The chain combines TRBV12-3 or TRBV12-4 with TRBJ2-7; 9 bases are shared with TRBD1. The trim removed 5 bases at V and 3 bases at J, leaving 8 bases unmatched. The CDR3 length is 15 residues. This CDR3 reads CASSVIGQGLYEQYF. The CDR3 DNA sequence: TGTGCCAGCAGTGTCATTGGACAGGGGCTCTACGAGCAGTACTTC.

This clonotype was seen ten or more times. This chain joins TRBV5-1 and TRBJ2-2, with D perhaps given as TRBD1 or TRBD2 (5 bases each). The CDR3 has 18 residues. Germline lookup yields CDR1 SGHRS and CDR2 YFSETQ. V was trimmed by 0 bases and J by 2 bases, leaving 17 bases between them. This CDR3 reads CASSLADMGRRNTGELFF. Written as DNA, the CDR3 is TGCGCCAGCAGCTTGGCCGATATGGGACGGAGAAACACCGGGGAGCTGTTTTTT.

This clonotype was found a few times. The CDR3 is CASSSGQNYEQYF. The CDR3 bases are TGTGCCAGCAGTTCCGGACAGAATTACGAGCAGTACTTC. This chain joins TRBV12-3 or TRBV12-4 and TRBJ2-7; the D gene is possibly TRBD1 (6 bases). This CDR3 has 13 amino acids. V dropped 4 bases and J dropped 4 bases, with 11 bases sitting between them.

The CDR3 DNA is TGTGCCAGCAGCGGGACGGAGGGAATGGGTACGCAGTATTTT. It encodes CASSGTEGMGTQYF. The rearrangement joins TRBV9 to TRBJ2-3; maybe TRBD2 (6 bases). V gave up 3 bases and J gave up 8 bases, with 16 bases separating them. The CDR3 has 14 amino acids. The germline V gene has CDR1 SGDLS and CDR2 YYNGEE.

This chain links TRBV6-5 with TRBJ1-1, with D tentatively TRBD1 (6 bases). CDR1 is MNHEY and CDR2 is SVGAGI in the germline V gene. Trimming stripped 6 bases from V and 7 bases from J, with 12 bases between. There are 12 residues in the CDR3. The chain's CDR3 is CASSPGQLEAFF. DNA of the CDR3: TGTGCCAGCAGCCCCGGACAGCTTGAAGCTTTCTTT.

The chain is built from TRBV29-1 and TRBJ2-2; no clear D. The CDR3 covers 14 residues. The ends were cut back, 4 bases at V and 0 bases at J, with 9 bases in the middle. Germline CDR1 reads SQVTM; CDR2 reads ANQGSEA. CDR3 nucleotide sequence: TGCAGCGTTGCCGGGTCGGCGAACACCGGGGAGCTGTTTTTT. Protein product: CSVAGSANTGELFF.

The rearrangement links TRBV20-1 to TRBJ2-2; no definite D call. Between the trimmed V and J ends, which lost 6 bases and 0 bases, there was a span of 8 bases. CDR1 is DFQATT, CDR2 SNEGSKA, per germline (reference sequence). The CDR3 covers 13 residues. Here the CDR3 DNA reads TGCAGTGCGGAATCAACGAACACCGGGGAGCTGTTTTTT. Translated: CSAESTNTGELFF.

This clonotype was observed a handful of times. The rearrangement uses TRBV18 and TRBJ2-7; the match to TRBD1 covers 7 bases. J gave up 4 bases and V 3 bases, and 6 bases lay outside the gene matches. Germline assignment: CDR1 KGHSH and CDR2 LQKENI. The CDR3 sequence is 14 residues long. CDR3 coding DNA: TGTGCCAGCTCACCTCCGGGACAGAAATACGAGCAGTACTTC. As protein: CASSPPGQKYEQYF.

This clonotype was seen only a few times. This chain joins TRBV20-1 and TRBJ2-7; D unresolved. Germline V gene lookup returns CDR1 DFQATT and CDR2 SNEGSKA (reference sequence). V was shortened by 5 bases and J by 6 bases, with 11 bases between the two germline ends. The CDR3 has 11 residues. CDR3 amino acids: CSARQVGEQYF. CDR3 DNA sequence: TGCAGTGCTCGCCAGGTTGGCGAGCAGTACTTC.

This clonotype has only a few counts. V gene TRBV24-1 combines with J gene TRBJ2-3; 8 bases line up with TRBD1. The CDR3 is made up of 16 amino acids. V shed 5 bases and J 7 bases; nucleotides not matched to a gene: 13. Germline V gene sequence: CDR1 KGHDR, CDR2 SFDVKD. The CDR3 protein is CATSGESRAGGNTQYF. The CDR3 DNA follows: TGTGCCACCAGTGGCGAAAGTAGGGCAGGGGGCAATACGCAGTATTTT.

The chain recombines TRBV18 with TRBJ2-7; D call uncertain. This CDR3 contains 13 residues. V was trimmed by 0 bases and J by 3 bases, leaving 6 bases between them. Germline loops: CDR1 KGHSH, CDR2 LQKENI. CDR3 region: CASSPPGIYEQYV. DNA of the CDR3: TGTGCCAGCTCACCACCGGGAATCTACGAGCAGTACGTC.

This clonotype came up a few times. The chain joins TRBV28 to TRBJ2-1, with D unresolved. The germline V gene has CDR1 MDHEN and CDR2 SYDVKM. This CDR3 spans 11 amino acids. Trimming shortened V by 6 bases and J by 9 bases, and 9 bases separated the two germline ends. The CDR3 bases are TGTGCCAGCAGGAGCAGTATTGAGCAGTTCTTC. This sequence encodes CASRSSIEQFF. Together with reference TRBV28 and TRBJ2-1, the CDR3 gives the full variable domain: DVKVTQSSRYLVKRTGEKVFLECVQDMDHENMFWYRQDPGLGLRLIYFSYDVKMKEKGDIPEGYSVSREKKERFSLILESASTNQTSMYLCASRSSIEQFFGPGTRLTVL.

The gene calls are TRBV4-1 and TRBJ1-5; D call uncertain. Germline loops: CDR1 MGHRA, CDR2 YSYEKL. CDR3 length equals 15 residues. Trimming removed 4 bases at V and 1 base at J, with 11 bases between. The CDR3 region has the DNA TGCGCCAGCAGCCCAGTGGGGAGAAGCAATCAGCCCCAGCATTTT. This sequence encodes CASSPVGRSNQPQHF.